These 13 T cell receptor beta chains share one sample of origin, sequenced in a study of blood T cell repertoires in COVID-19. Measured with immunoSEQ multiplex PCR; TCRdb has only the in-frame clones, and not every one. Of 25,000 or so clones listed, roughly 94% are singletons. The sequenced sample was peripheral blood. The receptor source for this set is a woman aged 45-65 years with active COVID-19.

The V call is TRBV11-2, the J call TRBJ2-3, with TRBD2 identical over 8 bases. The CDR3 sequence is 16 residues long. V was clipped by 6 bases and J by 6 bases; unmatched bases: 14. CDR1 is SGHAT and CDR2 is FQNNGV in the germline V gene. The CDR3 reads CASRASGTRGLDTQYF. As DNA, the CDR3 is TGTGCCAGCAGGGCCTCCGGGACTAGAGGTCTTGATACGCAGTATTTT.

The chain combines TRBV18 with TRBJ1-4; D not resolved. V was clipped by 2 bases and J by 0 bases, with 7 bases between them. Germline values: CDR1 KGHSH, CDR2 LQKENI. The CDR3 sequence is 15 residues long. This CDR3 is CASSPVTATNEKLFF. The CDR3 coding sequence is TGTGCCAGCTCACCAGTCACTGCAACTAATGAAAAACTGTTTTTT.

The sample holds a few counts of this clone. The chain couples TRBV11-2 to TRBJ1-6; 8 bases match TRBD1. The trim removed 5 bases at V and 14 bases at J, leaving 8 bases unmatched. The CDR3 loop spans 13 amino acids. Germline CDR1 and CDR2: SGHAT and FQNNGV. The chain's CDR3 is CASSEGQGVSLHF. Written as DNA, the CDR3 is TGTGCCAGCAGCGAAGGACAGGGTGTTTCCCTCCACTTT.

The table lists this clone with a count of one. The chain joins TRBV3-1 (or the pseudogene TRBV3-2) to TRBJ2-5, with D unclear. The length of the CDR3 is 11 residues. Germline V lookup: CDR1 LGHDT, CDR2 YNNKEL (reference sequence). Trimming took 5 bases from V and 7 from J, leaving 8 bases between them. For the CDR3, the DNA is TGTGCCAGCAGCTATACTGGGACCCAGTACTTC. Translating gives CASSYTGTQYF.

The rearrangement uses TRBV15 and TRBJ1-1; D gene ambiguous. The CDR3 is 17 amino acids. Germline values: CDR1 LNHNV, CDR2 YYDKDF (reference sequence). V lost 2 bases and J lost 1, with 17 bases in between. The CDR3 DNA reads TGTGCCACCAGCAGACCACGTGTAGATGCCGGGAACACTGAAGCTTTCTTT. Translating it yields CATSRPRVDAGNTEAFF.

The chain links TRBV9 to TRBJ2-1; TRBD2 agrees at 12 bases. Germline CDR1 and CDR2: SGDLS and YYNGEE. The junction had 15 bases not matched to a gene; V was cut back by 4 bases and J by 10 bases. The CDR3 runs to 17 residues. CDR3 protein: CASSPPLSSGGAGEQFF. In nucleotides, the CDR3 is TGTGCCAGCAGCCCCCCGCTGTCTAGCGGGGGGGCCGGAGAGCAGTTCTTC.

The J gene is TRBJ1-2, the V gene TRBV7-9; TRBD1 agrees at 7 bases. Trimming took 3 bases from V and 6 from J; bases not matched to a gene: 4. The CDR3 length is 13 residues. Germline V gene lookup returns CDR1 SEHNR and CDR2 FQNEAQ (reference sequence). The CDR3 loop reads CASSFNQGDGYTF. In DNA, the CDR3 is TGTGCCAGCAGCTTTAATCAGGGGGATGGCTACACCTTC.

This sequence joins TRBV7-9 and TRBJ1-6; D may be TRBD1 (5 bases). Germline assignment: CDR1 SEHNR and CDR2 FQNEAQ (reference sequence). The CDR3 has 16 residues. Deletions cut 3 bases from V and 5 bases from J, with 14 bases between. CDR3 protein: CASSFHQGTNNSPLHF. CDR3 in DNA: TGTGCCAGCAGCTTCCACCAGGGTACAAATAATTCACCCCTCCACTTT.

This sequence joins TRBV28 and TRBJ2-5, with TRBD2 matching over 11 bases. The length of the CDR3 is 19 residues. Germline V gives CDR1 MDHEN, CDR2 SYDVKM. J gave up 1 base and V 6 bases, and 16 bases lay outside the gene matches. The CDR3 DNA reads as TGTGCCAGCAGCACTGATCGATTAACTAGCGGGGGACCCCAAGAGACCCAGTACTTC. Protein sequence: CASSTDRLTSGGPQETQYF.

The chain uses TRBV28 and TRBJ1-5; D gene ambiguous. CDR3 length: 11 amino acids. Per the germline V gene, CDR1 is MDHEN and CDR2 is SYDVKM. V gave up 5 bases and J gave up 11 bases, with 10 bases separating them. The CDR3 loop reads CASSPRGAQHF. In DNA, the CDR3 is TGTGCCAGCAGTCCTCGGGGAGCCCAGCATTTT.

This clone was detected only a few times. The rearrangement uses TRBV29-1 and TRBJ2-7; D is undetermined. The CDR3 consists of 12 residues. Trimming stripped 5 bases from V and 3 bases from J, with 11 bases between. Germline loops: CDR1 SQVTM, CDR2 ANQGSEA. CDR3 sequence (DNA): TGCAGCGTTATCGACACGTACTACGAGCAGTACGTC. This encodes CSVIDTYYEQYV.

The chain carries TRBV15 and TRBJ1-1, with no clear D. The CDR3 length is 15 residues. V lost 1 base and J lost 4, with 13 bases in between. Germline V lookup: CDR1 LNHNV, CDR2 YYDKDF (reference sequence). In DNA form, the CDR3 reads TGTGCCACCAGCAGAGTGGGTGGAGCGGGCACTGAAGCTTTCTTT. Amino acid sequence: CATSRVGGAGTEAFF.

The chain employs TRBV5-1 and TRBJ2-7, with unresolved D. CDR3 length: 15 amino acids. V was shortened by 0 bases and J by 0 bases, with 10 bases between the two germline ends. Germline V CDR1 and CDR2: SGHRS, YFSETQ. The CDR3 loop is CASSLAGSSSYEQYV. The CDR3 coding sequence is TGCGCCAGCAGCTTGGCCGGGTCTAGCTCCTACGAGCAGTACGTC.